Presented here are 19 T cell receptor beta chains from one specimen sequenced in a study of shared clonotypes between healthy human individuals. The assay was immunoSEQ multiplex PCR, and TCRdb's table has in-frame clones only and misses some. The table has 2 million to 3 million clones, more than 85% seen once. The sample comprised naive CD4+ T cells from PBMCs. As for subset: CD45RA+ positively selected. Source of these receptors: a man between 18 and 35 years old in good health. Some clones in this sample may be carry-over from other donors' samples.

V and J are TRBV6-1 and TRBJ2-1; 11 bases line up with TRBD2. The CDR3 runs 14 residues. The germline gives CDR1 MNHNS, CDR2 SASEGT. The junction had 0 bases not matched to a gene; V was cut back by 3 bases and J by 5 bases. The CDR3 is CASSETSGNNEQFF. The CDR3 coding sequence is TGTGCCAGCAGTGAGACTAGCGGGAACAATGAGCAGTTCTTC.

This chain uses TRBV5-1 with TRBJ2-5; 10 bases map to TRBD1. Germline-derived CDR1 and CDR2 are SGHRS and YFSETQ. The CDR3 loop spans 14 amino acids. V dropped 3 bases and J dropped 7; count of bases not matched to a gene: 6. CDR3 in DNA: TGCGCCAGCAGCTCAGGACAGGGGGTGGCGACCCAGTACTTC. Its protein product is CASSSGQGVATQYF.

A word on this clone: The sample has other DNA sequences that encode this CDR3 too. The rearrangement uses TRBV2 and TRBJ1-3; no definite D call. Germline V gene sequence: CDR1 SNHLY, CDR2 FYNNEI. This CDR3 is 12 amino acids long. V gave up 6 bases and J gave up 3 bases, with 6 bases separating them. As DNA, the CDR3 is TGTGCCAGCAGGCCCGATGGAAACACCATATATTTT. Translated: CASRPDGNTIYF.

The rearrangement links TRBV13 to TRBJ2-3; D not certain. Trimming stripped 6 bases from V and 0 bases from J, with 7 bases between. This CDR3 is 13 amino acids long. The germline gives CDR1 PRHDT, CDR2 FYEKMQ (reference sequence). The CDR3 sequence: CASSPSSTDTQYF. CDR3 DNA sequence: TGTGCCAGCAGTCCATCTAGCACAGATACGCAGTATTTT.

This rearrangement joins TRBV7-2 to TRBJ1-2, with D perhaps matching TRBD1 (5 bases). V lost 1 base, J lost 9 bases, and 18 bases lay in between. The CDR3 contains 15 residues. Germline-derived CDR1 and CDR2 are SGHTA and FQGNSA. CDR3 DNA sequence: TGTGCCAGCAGCTTAGTAGGGGCCCAGGGTTTGAGCTACACCTTC. Its protein is CASSLVGAQGLSYTF.

V usage is TRBV5-1 and J usage is TRBJ2-5, with 8 bases that match TRBD2. V was clipped by 4 bases and J by 2 bases; unmatched bases: 7. The CDR3 loop spans 15 amino acids. The germline V gene has CDR1 SGHRS and CDR2 YFSETQ. Here the CDR3 reads CASSAAGTSQETQYF. The CDR3 DNA sequence: TGCGCCAGCAGCGCCGCCGGGACTAGTCAAGAGACCCAGTACTTC.

The CDR3 loop reads CASSLGVAASGDTQYF. The CDR3 bases are TGTGCCAGCAGCTTGGGGGTAGCGGCTTCCGGGGATACGCAGTATTTT. This chain uses TRBV7-3 with TRBJ2-3, with a tentative D call TRBD2 (6 bases). The CDR3 has 16 amino acids. The germline CDR1 and CDR2 sequences are SGHTA and FQGTGA. Trimming took off 3 bases at V and 6 bases at J, with 19 bases between the two ends.

The count of this clone is one. The J gene is TRBJ1-1, the V gene TRBV9; TRBD1 agrees at 9 bases. The germline V gene encodes CDR1 SGDLS and CDR2 YYNGEE. V was clipped by 2 bases and J by 1 base; unmatched bases: 12. The CDR3 contains 18 residues. Written as DNA, the CDR3 is TGTGCCAGCAGCGTGTCAACAGGGGGCCGCCGCTCGAACACTGAAGCTTTCTTT. Translating gives CASSVSTGGRRSNTEAFF.

The V call is TRBV10-2, the J call TRBJ2-1; TRBD1 might be the D (10 bases). V dropped 3 bases and J dropped 8 bases, with 32 bases sitting between them. Germline V lookup: CDR1 WSHSY, CDR2 SAAADI. CDR3 length equals 20 residues. Here the CDR3 reads CASSDPDRGPREGKEDEQFF. In DNA, the CDR3 is TGCGCCAGCAGTGACCCTGACAGGGGGCCGCGGGAGGGTAAAGAGGATGAGCAGTTCTTC.

J is TRBJ2-2 and V is TRBV2; D is unclear. This CDR3 spans 14 amino acids. V was trimmed by 7 bases and J by 1 base, leaving 10 bases between them. Per the germline V gene, CDR1 is SNHLY and CDR2 is FYNNEI. CDR3 sequence reads: CASMAEMNTGELFF. CDR3 in DNA: TGTGCCAGCATGGCGGAGATGAACACCGGGGAGCTGTTTTTT.

The chain joins TRBV28 to TRBJ1-5; weak D call: TRBD1 (5 bases). This CDR3 has 15 residues. V was clipped by 3 bases and J by 7 bases, with 16 bases between them. Looked up from germline, CDR1 is MDHEN and CDR2 is SYDVKM. The CDR3 DNA reads TGTGCCAGCAGTTTCCCTGGGGAGGGGAGGCAGCCCCAGCATTTT. Translation gives CASSFPGEGRQPQHF.

The chain recombines TRBV19 with TRBJ2-7; TRBD2 matches 7 bases. V was pared by 6 bases and J by 3 bases, with 5 bases of the junction left unmatched. The CDR3 is made up of 13 amino acids. CDR1 is LNHDA, CDR2 SQIVND, per germline (reference sequence). The CDR3 region is CASSAWGGYEQYF. The CDR3 nucleotides are TGTGCCAGTAGCGCCTGGGGGGGCTACGAGCAGTACTTC. Combining the CDR3 with reference TRBV19 and TRBJ2-7 gives the whole variable domain DGGITQSPKYLFRKEGQNVTLSCEQNLNHDAMYWYRQDPGQGLRLIYYSQIVNDFQKGDIAEGYSVSREKKESFPLTVTSAQKNPTAFYLCASSAWGGYEQYFGPGTRLTVT.

The chain couples TRBV21-1 to TRBJ2-7; the table's TRBD2 call for D was not verified on the DNA. TRBV21-1 represents a pseudogene. CDR3 length equals 16 residues. The CDR3 DNA reads as TGTGCCACCCCGGACACCATTCTAGCGGACGGTTACGAGCAGTACTTC. It yields the protein CATPDTILADGYEQYF.

V and J are TRBV5-1 and TRBJ2-1, with unresolved D. Between the trimmed V and J ends, which lost 4 bases and 8 bases, there was a span of 16 bases. Germline CDR1 and CDR2: SGHRS and YFSETQ. The CDR3 extends over 14 amino acids. CDR3 loop: CASSPLSTFDEQFF. In nucleotides, the CDR3 is TGCGCCAGCAGCCCCTTATCCACATTTGATGAGCAGTTCTTC.

This clone is a singleton in its sample. This chain links TRBV5-1 with TRBJ2-3; TRBD1 is a possible D gene (6 bases). This CDR3 contains 15 residues. The V gene lost 4 bases and the J gene lost 2 bases, with 14 bases spanning the gap. Germline V lookup: CDR1 SGHRS, CDR2 YFSETQ. CDR3 loop: CASSQQGPPTDTQYF. In nucleotides, the CDR3 is TGCGCCAGCAGCCAACAGGGCCCCCCCACAGATACGCAGTATTTT.

This clone was counted once. This chain connects TRBV5-1 to TRBJ2-6; D remains ambiguous. Per the germline V gene, CDR1 is SGHRS and CDR2 is YFSETQ. The CDR3 length is 16 residues. The germline V and J ends were trimmed by 0 bases and 0 bases, with 7 bases remaining between them. CDR3 sequence (DNA): TGCGCCAGCAGCTTGGATATCGGCTCTGGGGCCAACGTCCTGACTTTC. Its translation: CASSLDIGSGANVLTF.

The rearrangement links TRBV7-3 to TRBJ2-1; 7 bases align to TRBD2. This CDR3 has 15 amino acids. Germline V gene data show CDR1 as SGHTA and CDR2 as FQGTGA. With V trimmed by 1 base and J by 7 bases, 7 bases remained unmatched. CDR3 sequence reads: CASSLRGAGLNEQFF. The CDR3 region has the DNA TGTGCCAGCAGCTTAAGAGGAGCGGGATTGAATGAGCAGTTCTTC.

The chain couples TRBV5-1 to TRBJ1-2; possible D gene TRBD1, 5 bases. Germline V gives CDR1 SGHRS, CDR2 YFSETQ. The germline V and J ends were trimmed by 1 base and 0 bases, with 10 bases remaining between them. The CDR3 consists of 15 residues. The CDR3 protein is CASSLMGPSNYGYTF. The CDR3 nucleotides are TGCGCCAGCAGCTTGATGGGGCCTTCTAACTATGGCTACACCTTC.

V is TRBV6-4 and J is TRBJ2-3; 10 positions match TRBD1. J was trimmed by 6 bases and V by 2 bases; bases with no gene match: 2. This CDR3 is built from 14 residues. CDR1 MRHNA and CDR2 SNTAGT come from the germline V gene. In nucleotides, the CDR3 is TGTGCCAGCAGTGACCGGGGACAGGGGGATACGCAGTATTTT. This encodes CASSDRGQGDTQYF.